The source of this T cell receptor (beta chain) is a study of PD-L1 blockade in urothelial cancer. It was locally advanced or metastatic urothelial carcinoma that patients had. Sequencing used immunoSEQ multiplex PCR; TCRdb keeps in-frame clones, though not all of them. Found here are 450 to 550 clones, less than 45% of them singletons; the top ten hold over 25%. With regard to this clone: What it recognizes is unknown.

General observations from the study: A single FFPE tumor sample was taken per patient, not immediately before treatment.

Material: tumor tissue, obtained before atezolizumab (anti-PD-L1) treatment. This sequence was found in a woman between 65 and 79 years old with urothelial cancer.

The chain's CDR3 is CASSPLRQGAGGTGELFF. The DNA of the CDR3 is TGTGCCAGTAGTCCCCTCCGGCAGGGGGCAGGGGGCACCGGGGAGCTGTTTTTT. This sequence joins TRBV19 and TRBJ2-2; 8 bases fit TRBD1. J lost 4 bases, V lost 5 bases, and 15 bases had no gene match. The CDR3 totals 18 residues. The germline gives CDR1 LNHDA, CDR2 SQIVND (reference sequence).